A selection of T cell receptor beta chains follows, all from one sample in a study of control samples from healthy donors and cancer patients. TCRdb's copy holds only in-frame clones and misses some; the assay was immunoSEQ multiplex PCR. Of 70,000 to 75,000 clones listed, 94% are singletons. Source material: blood. All receptors derive from a woman between 25 and 40 years old in good health. Each CDR3 is given with its conserved first and last residue. The D gene is left open where the match is weak. Not all rows give a size; the values are once, few, many and, for expanded clones, a class.

d_gene	v_gene	abundance	j_gene	CDR3aa	CDR3nt
NA	TRBV19	NA	TRBJ2-2	CASSKVDTGELFF	TGTGCCAGTAGTAAGGTAGACACCGGGGAGCTGTTTTTT
NA	TRBV19	few	TRBJ1-1	CASSYQSTRGTEAFF	TGTGCCAGTAGCTATCAAAGTACCCGGGGGACTGAAGCTTTCTTT
TRBD1	TRBV5-6	NA	TRBJ1-2	CASSLKGARGYTF	TGTGCCAGCAGCTTAAAGGGGGCGCGGGGCTACACCTTC
NA	TRBV6-5	NA	TRBJ2-1	CASYRVSGNEQFF	TGTGCCAGCTACAGGGTTTCAGGAAATGAGCAGTTCTTC
NA	TRBV19	once	TRBJ2-2	CASSIGGLATGELFF	TGTGCCAGTAGTATCGGGGGGCTAGCCACCGGGGAGCTGTTTTTT
NA	TRBV19	NA	TRBJ1-1	CASSIGQKNTEAFF	TGTGCCAGTAGTATAGGACAGAAGAACACTGAAGCTTTCTTT
NA	TRBV30	NA	TRBJ1-2	CAWSYGRAQNGYTF	TGTGCCTGGAGTTATGGTCGGGCCCAGAATGGCTACACCTTC
NA	TRBV20-1	NA	TRBJ2-7	CSARDGYEQYF	TGCAGTGCTAGGGACGGGTACGAGCAGTACTTC
TRBD2	TRBV11-2	NA	TRBJ2-5	CASSLLGGTSGETQYF	TGTGCCAGCAGCTTACTTGGAGGGACTAGCGGAGAGACCCAGTACTTC
NA	TRBV20-1	NA	TRBJ1-1	CSATVLEAFF	TGCAGTGCCACTGTCCTGGAAGCTTTCTTT
NA	TRBV6-6	NA	TRBJ1-1	CASSLGTPNTEAFF	TGTGCCAGCAGTCTGGGGACACCCAACACTGAAGCTTTCTTT
NA	TRBV6-6	NA	TRBJ1-5	CASSYGTANQPQHF	TGTGCCAGCAGTTACGGGACGGCAAATCAGCCCCAGCATTTT
NA	TRBV5-5	NA	TRBJ2-2	CASSPDVNTGELFF	TGTGCCAGCAGCCCGGACGTGAACACCGGGGAGCTGTTTTTT
NA	TRBV2	NA	TRBJ1-2	CASSDRGPYGYTF	TGTGCCAGCAGTGACAGGGGTCCCTATGGCTACACCTTC
NA	TRBV2	NA	TRBJ2-7	CASAEASYEQYF	TGTGCCAGTGCCGAGGCCTCCTACGAGCAGTACTTC
TRBD2	TRBV19	NA	TRBJ2-2	CASSRPVRGGTGELFF	TGTGCCAGTAGTCGGCCCGTACGGGGGGGCACCGGGGAGCTGTTTTTT
NA	TRBV6-1	NA	TRBJ1-2	CASSELIGAGYTF	TGTGCCAGCAGTGAATTAATAGGAGCGGGCTACACCTTC
TRBD1	TRBV11-2	NA	TRBJ1-2	CASSLPVVTGGFGYTF	TGTGCCAGCAGCTTACCAGTTGTGACAGGGGGTTTCGGCTACACCTTC
TRBD1	TRBV6-5	NA	TRBJ1-2	CASSPDRGYGYTF	TGTGCCAGCAGCCCGGACAGGGGGTACGGCTACACCTTC
NA	TRBV5-1	NA	TRBJ1-1	CASSLEGLGVGTEAFF	TGCGCCAGCAGCTTGGAAGGCTTGGGAGTAGGCACTGAAGCTTTCTTT
TRBD1	TRBV3-1/TRBV3-2	NA	TRBJ1-4	CASSLTGGAGEKLFF	TGTGCCAGCAGCCTAACAGGGGGCGCCGGTGAAAAACTGTTTTTT
TRBD1	TRBV28	NA	TRBJ2-5	CASSLTPHPTGQTDDIQETQYF	TGTGCCAGCAGTCTCACACCACACCCAACGGGACAGACCGACGACATCCAAGAGACCCAGTACTTC
TRBD1	TRBV6-4	NA	TRBJ1-1	CASSDSEQGAEAFF	TGTGCCAGCAGTGACTCTGAACAGGGGGCAGAAGCTTTCTTT
NA	TRBV18	NA	TRBJ1-6	CASSPFEGQRFTEVSF	TGTGCCAGCTCACCGTTTGAAGGACAGCGATTCACCGAGGTGAGCTTT
NA	TRBV30	NA	TRBJ1-6	CAWKFKTAGSPLHF	TGTGCCTGGAAATTCAAAACCGCGGGATCACCCCTCCACTTT
NA	TRBV28	NA	TRBJ2-7	CARWGGAISYEQYF	TGTGCCCGCTGGGGGGGGGCCATCTCCTACGAGCAGTACTTC
NA	TRBV6-5	NA	TRBJ1-1	CASSYGGGANTEAFF	TGTGCCAGCAGTTACGGTGGTGGGGCCAACACTGAAGCTTTCTTT
NA	TRBV25-1	NA	TRBJ1-3	CASSVRSGNTIYF	TGTGCCAGCAGCGTCAGGTCTGGAAACACCATATATTTT
NA	TRBV5-4	NA	TRBJ2-5	CASASGLVQETQYF	TGTGCCAGCGCGTCGGGACTCGTGCAAGAGACCCAGTACTTC
NA	TRBV9	NA	TRBJ1-2	CASSTQGLGYTF	TGTGCCAGCAGCACCCAGGGGTTAGGCTACACCTTC
NA	TRBV2	NA	TRBJ1-6	CASSDRTTNSPLHF	TGTGCCAGCAGTGATCGAACGACCAATTCACCCCTCCACTTT
NA	TRBV7-8	NA	TRBJ2-1	CASSHNEQFF	TGTGCCAGCAGCCACAATGAGCAGTTCTTC
NA	TRBV2	NA	TRBJ1-4	CASRSGGTSNEKLFF	TGTGCCAGCAGGTCGGGGGGTACTTCTAATGAAAAACTGTTTTTT
NA	TRBV19	NA	TRBJ1-1	CASSIPRGNTEAFF	TGTGCCAGTAGTATTCCTCGGGGGAACACTGAAGCTTTCTTT
NA	TRBV6-6	NA	TRBJ2-1	CASSFTTGNEQFF	TGTGCCAGCAGTTTCACGACAGGAAATGAGCAGTTCTTC
NA	TRBV27	NA	TRBJ1-1	CASSLSQSLTEAFF	TGTGCCAGCAGTTTATCTCAGTCTTTGACTGAAGCTTTCTTT
NA	TRBV7-2	NA	TRBJ1-1	CASRDGVNTEAFF	TGTGCCAGCAGGGACGGTGTCAACACTGAAGCTTTCTTT
TRBD1	TRBV3-1/TRBV3-2	NA	TRBJ1-6	CASSQNPGGRSPLHF	TGTGCCAGCAGCCAAAACCCAGGGGGGCGATCACCCCTCCACTTT